The 2 T cell receptor beta chains reported below all come from one sample, sequenced in a study of cytomegalovirus exposure and HLA in healthy donors. Primers for the PCR totalled 60 Vbeta and 13 Jbeta. The table came from immunoSEQ multiplex PCR; TCRdb's copy has only in-frame clones and leaves some out. The profile shows over 150,000 clones, 75% to 90% of them singletons. Sequencing was done on a sample of PBMCs. Receptors were obtained from a boy younger than 10 in good health and CMV-seronegative.

The chain links TRBV4-1 to TRBJ2-1; D is unclear. The V end lost 5 bases, the J end lost 0 bases, and 14 bases lay between the germline ends. CDR1 MGHRA and CDR2 YSYEKL come from the germline V gene. This CDR3 has 16 amino acids. The CDR3 nucleotides read TGCGCCAGCAGCTCCCCCGAGAGGAGCTCCTACAATGAGCAGTTCTTC. It is translated as CASSSPERSSYNEQFF.

The chain has TRBV19 and TRBJ1-2; 7 bases align to TRBD1. The J segment lost 4 bases and the V segment lost 0 bases, leaving 11 bases of the junction unmatched. Per germline, CDR1 LNHDA and CDR2 SQIVND (reference sequence). This CDR3 is 17 amino acids long. The CDR3 spells CASSIDGSGQPSYGYTF. CDR3 nucleotide sequence: TGTGCCAGTAGTATAGATGGGTCGGGACAGCCAAGCTATGGCTACACCTTC.